A single T cell receptor beta chain is shown here with its context. This CDR3 region has 16 residues. Trimming cost V 5 bases and J 0 bases; bases outside gene matches: 6. CDR1 is SGHAT, CDR2 FQDESV, per germline (reference sequence). The method was immunoSEQ multiplex PCR; TCRdb's version includes in-frame clones alone and lacks a portion of them. This table holds 50,000 to 75,000 clones, roughly 78% found once. This sample is part of a study of siplizumab effects on memory and regulatory T cells. Unstimulated naive, memory, effector memory and TEMRA subsets underwent sequencing in a few donor pairs.

The sequenced material came from memory CD4+ T cells sorted from blood. The chain is built from TRBV11-1 and TRBJ2-3; 9 bases fit TRBD2. This clonotype was sampled from a human donor in good health. CDR3 protein: CASSRLAGASTDTQYF. The CDR3 DNA sequence: TGTGCCAGCAGCCGCTTAGCGGGGGCTAGCACAGATACGCAGTATTTT.